These 14 T cell receptor beta chains originate from one sample sequenced in a study of T cells after yellow fever vaccination. TCRdb used MiXCR to reprocess the 5' RACE reads, holding one entry per CDR3 protein. This sample carries about 300,000 distinct CDR3 sequences, roughly 4.3% of them seen once, and the ten largest clones take less than 25%. The sample consisted of PBMCs, taken 5 days after the yellow fever booster vaccination. These receptors all come from a man between 18 and 29 years old who received the YFV17D yellow fever vaccine.

This clonotype was observed a few times. The chain combines TRBV2 with TRBJ1-4; D uncertain. Between the trimmed V and J ends, which lost 8 bases and 8 bases, there was a span of 12 bases. CDR1 is SNHLY and CDR2 is FYNNEI in the germline V gene. The CDR3 consists of 12 residues. The CDR3 DNA is TGTGCCAGCTCCCCCATTTGGGAAAAACTGTTTTTT. It codes for CASSPIWEKLFF.

This chain joins TRBV7-2 and TRBJ2-7; either TRBD1 or TRBD2 may supply D (7 bases each). Per germline, CDR1 SGHTA and CDR2 FQGNSA. The V and J ends lost 2 bases and 6 bases respectively, with 14 bases between them. There are 14 residues in the CDR3. The CDR3 DNA sequence: TGTGCCAGCAGCTTATCCAGCGGGGACAGCGAGCAGTACTTC. This translates into CASSLSSGDSEQYF.

This chain uses TRBV7-9 with TRBJ2-5; 10 positions match TRBD1. CDR1 and CDR2 from the germline V gene are SEHNR and FQNEAQ (reference sequence). This CDR3 region has 15 residues. Unmatched junction bases numbered 7, after V lost 5 bases and J lost 4 bases. The CDR3 region has the DNA TGTGCCAGCAGCCCACCATGGACAGGGGGAGAGACCCAGTACTTC. Protein product: CASSPPWTGGETQYF.

This clonotype appeared a few times. This chain uses TRBV20-1 with TRBJ2-3, with D possibly being TRBD2 (6 bases). CDR3 length: 15 amino acids. V lost 5 bases to trimming and J lost 2 bases, with 17 bases between them. Germline V gene lookup returns CDR1 DFQATT and CDR2 SNEGSKA (reference sequence). CDR3 protein: CSAVNRDFITDTQYF. The CDR3 DNA reads TGCAGTGCTGTTAACCGGGACTTCATCACAGATACGCAGTATTTT.

This clonotype showed up just a few times. The chain has TRBV27 and TRBJ2-5; TRBD2 is a possible D gene (6 bases). The CDR3 runs to 11 residues. Germline values: CDR1 MNHEY, CDR2 SMNVEV (reference sequence). V was shortened by 8 bases and J by 7 bases, with 11 bases between the two germline ends. In DNA form, the CDR3 reads TGTGCCAGCGGGACTCGAGCGACCCAGTACTTC. Residues: CASGTRATQYF.

This clonotype was counted between two and nine times. The rearrangement uses TRBV5-1 and TRBJ1-1; the match to TRBD1 covers 7 bases. The germline gives CDR1 SGHRS, CDR2 YFSETQ. This CDR3 has 14 amino acids. V lost 0 bases, J lost 10 bases, and 9 bases stayed unmatched. In DNA, the CDR3 is TGCGCCAGCAGCTTGGAATCGTTGGGGACAGTAGCTTTCTTT. The encoded protein is CASSLESLGTVAFF.

V is TRBV12-3 or TRBV12-4 and J is TRBJ2-2; maybe TRBD1 (6 bases). V lost 6 bases and J lost 8, with 16 bases in between. CDR3 length equals 14 residues. DNA of the CDR3: TGTGCCAGCAGGAACAGGGACCCGGGTGGGGAGCTGTTTTTT. This encodes CASRNRDPGGELFF.

This clonotype showed up just a few times. The V call is TRBV5-1, the J call TRBJ2-1; D may be TRBD1 (7 bases). The CDR3 extends over 14 amino acids. In germline, CDR1 is SGHRS, CDR2 YFSETQ. Deletions cut 0 bases from V and 7 bases from J, with 11 bases between. CDR3 coding DNA: TGCGCCAGCAGCTTGGCCCCAGGGGGGAATGAGCAGTTCTTC. It specifies CASSLAPGGNEQFF. Full variable domain (missing parts from reference TRBV5-1 and TRBJ2-1): KAGVTQTPRYLIKTRGQQVTLSCSPISGHRSVSWYQQTPGQGLQFLFEYFSETQRNKGNFPGRFSGRQFSNSRSEMNVSTLELGDSALYLCASSLAPGGNEQFFGPGTRLTVL.

This clonotype appeared a few times. The rearrangement links TRBV5-1 to TRBJ2-7; D not certain. The V end was cut by 6 bases, the J end by 3 bases, with 22 bases between. Germline CDR1 is SGHRS and CDR2 is YFSETQ. The CDR3 is made up of 16 amino acids. The chain's CDR3 is CASTPTGSAVDYEQYF. In DNA form, the CDR3 reads TGCGCCAGCACCCCCACCGGGTCGGCAGTGGACTACGAGCAGTACTTC.

Ten or more counts support this clonotype. A read error may account for a junction end that differs from germline. The rearrangement uses TRBV5-1 and TRBJ1-1, with a possible D match to TRBD1 (5 bases). The CDR3 is 13 amino acids. Germline-derived CDR1 and CDR2 are SGHRS and YFSETQ. CDR3 in DNA: TGTGCCAGCAGCTTAGGGGCGAACACTGAAGCTTTCTTT. Its translation: CASSLGANTEAFF.

The rearrangement uses TRBV3-1 and TRBJ1-6; perhaps TRBD1 as D (6 bases). Trimming shortened V by 1 base and J by 0 bases, and 28 bases separated the two germline ends. Germline V gene sequence: CDR1 LGHDT, CDR2 YNNKEL (reference sequence). The CDR3 is made up of 23 amino acids. CDR3 residues: CASSQAQGTTRGLRSSYNSPLHF. The DNA of the CDR3 is TGTGCCAGCAGCCAAGCCCAGGGGACCACAAGGGGCCTGAGGAGCTCCTATAATTCACCCCTCCACTTT.

V usage is TRBV10-3 and J usage is TRBJ2-5, with 8 bases aligning to TRBD2. The length of the CDR3 is 15 residues. The V segment lost 0 bases and the J segment 4 bases; nucleotides outside the gene matches: 4. The germline gives CDR1 ENHRY, CDR2 SYGVKD. CDR3 in amino acids: CAISESRGGGETQYF. For the CDR3, the DNA is TGTGCCATCAGTGAGTCTCGGGGGGGTGGAGAGACCCAGTACTTC.

V usage is TRBV7-9 and J usage is TRBJ1-4; no firm D call. V was cut by 7 bases and J by 0 bases, with 6 bases left in between. Germline CDR1 and CDR2: SEHNR and FQNEAQ (reference sequence). The CDR3 extends over 13 amino acids. In DNA form, the CDR3 reads TGTGCCAGCATGAGGACAACTAATGAAAAACTGTTTTTT. Its translation: CASMRTTNEKLFF.

This clonotype has just a few counts. The chain carries TRBV5-1 and TRBJ2-1; 9 bases agree with TRBD1. The CDR3 length is 16 residues. Unmatched junction bases numbered 2, after V lost 0 bases and J lost 1 base. The germline V gene encodes CDR1 SGHRS and CDR2 YFSETQ. CDR3 region: CASSLDRGHSYNEQFF. The CDR3 nucleotides read TGCGCCAGCAGCTTGGACAGGGGGCATTCCTACAATGAGCAGTTCTTC.